This T cell receptor beta chain was observed in a study of Ad26.COV2.S vaccination and SARS-CoV-2 variants. Findings of the study overall: TCR breadth and depth analyses may have underestimated total T cell responses. Vaccinees displayed broader spike-specific TCR repertoires than placebo recipients.

With regard to this clone: What it binds is not known.

Treatment denoted: approximately 18 received Ad26.COV2.S at low or high dose, single or two shots; about 5 received placebo; per-sample allocation not given. Collection of the samples took place on day 63 after the first injection of vaccine or placebo. Clones were sequenced by immunoSEQ multiplex PCR, and TCRdb holds only the in-frame ones, with some missing. The sample consists of about 370,000 clones, approximately 90% of them appearing once. CDR1 MNHEY and CDR2 SVGAGI come from the germline V gene. The CDR3 spans 15 residues. The germline V and J ends were trimmed by 10 bases and 3 bases, with 19 bases remaining between them.

This specimen consisted of peripheral blood, obtained in a trial of Ad26.COV2.S vaccine versus placebo. This TCR was sampled from a person between 18 and 59 years old who received the Ad26.COV2.S COVID-19 vaccine or a placebo. The V gene is TRBV6-5, the J gene TRBJ2-1; TRBD1 or TRBD2 may be the D gene (7 bases each). The CDR3, as DNA: TGTGCCATAAAGGGGGGGACAGTTATCTACAATGAGCAGTTCTTC. Its translation: CAIKGGTVIYNEQFF.